Reported below is one TCR beta chain. The antigen it recognizes is unknown. No much larger clonotype is one base removed from it; base qualities were not supplied. The sample is drawn from a study of a mutant IDH1 vaccine in newly diagnosed glioma (dated by TCRdb to the early 2020s). Study-level background: Patients received eight vaccinations in weeks 1, 3, 5, 7, 11, 15, 19 and 23, corresponding to visits V03 through V10. Vaccination started 4-6 weeks after radiotherapy alone, or was given together with temozolomide cycles in the groups whose treatment included chemotherapy. Of the roughly 34 treated patients, 62.5% were male and 37.5% were female, and a mean age of roughly 37 years was recorded. Before enrollment, most patients had been given radiochemotherapy with temozolomide as standard therapy, while the rest had received either radiotherapy alone or temozolomide alone. Peripheral blood was collected at six visits: V03 (baseline), V05, V07, V10, V12 and V13. For exploratory analyses, about two dozen treated patients had longitudinal TCRB deep sequencing done wherever samples were available. Overall study results and their limits: The authors stated that sample limitations prevented analyses of patient blood samples from being reproduced. Availability determined which PBMC samples were chosen for TCRB deep sequencing. Immune responses induced by the vaccine were seen in roughly 95% of patients across multiple MHC alleles. No apparent relationship was observed between pseudoprogression and alterations in the top peripheral T cell clonotypes detected by TCRB sequencing.

Library construction relied on the immunoSEQ multiplex PCR assay. Rearranged TCR beta chain sequences were amplified with the hsTCRB Kit following the manufacturer's protocol. An Illumina MiSeq was used to sequence the TCRB libraries. Turning to the authors' computational methods: Demultiplexing, trimming and gene mapping were performed with the kit vendor's proprietary platform. Here the immuneACCESS table is served through TCRdb, limited to in-frame sequences with V and J called. Missing clones are a known gap in these copies; in checked studies unresolved V genes cover under half, and the rest lacks a known reason. The D gene and trimming were derived from the DNA, and the V and J assignments and clone size from that table. Counted in this sample were some 30,000 clones; more than 75% of them appeared once. The top ten clonotypes cover around 2.5% of the sample. V drops 4 bases and J drops 7 bases, leaving 17 bases in between. CDR1 SGHRS and CDR2 YFSETQ are derived from the germline V gene. Counted from cysteine to phenylalanine, this CDR3 has 14 amino acids. Of the read, only the CDR3 DNA is kept; its 42 bases are in frame from base 1.

The time point label for this specimen denotes: week 23, last vaccination. Each vaccine dose, consisting of 300 ug of a 20-mer mutant IDH1 peptide in Montanide, was administered subcutaneously with topical imiquimod. All donors had newly diagnosed IDH1-mutant astrocytomas of WHO grade 3 or 4 that showed loss of nuclear ATRX. The samples were drawn from NOA16, a multicentre, single-arm, open-label phase I trial in Germany that tested a mutant IDH1 peptide vaccine in humans for the first time. Genomic DNA for TCRB sequencing was isolated from EDTA blood with the DNeasy Blood and Tissue Kit. The sequence was collected from a man aged 35 to 55 with glioma. The chain is encoded by TRBV5-1 joined to TRBJ1-1, with the identity of the D gene unclear. The sample here was PBMCs, taken from a glioma patient whose treatment included an IDH1 peptide vaccine. The CDR3 is CASSLNVPSLEAFF. Here is the DNA: TGCGCCAGCAGCCTCAACGTGCCCTCCCTTGAAGCTTTCTTT.